This paragraph covers one TCR beta chain sequence. Its antigen is unidentified. These data come from a study of cytomegalovirus exposure and HLA in healthy donors. Germline V lookup: CDR1 SQVTM, CDR2 ANQGSEA. CDR3 length: 15 residues. The ends were cut back, 5 bases at V and 3 bases at J, with 19 bases in the middle. All donors participated as healthy donors of bone marrow. Points from the study as a whole: An analysis done earlier found most TCR beta V segments productive about 90% or about 30% of the time. Published work reported that the classifier diagnosed cytomegalovirus status with high specificity and sensitivity. Certain indistinguishable V segments, among them TRBV6-2 and TRBV6-3, were excluded.

PCR involved 60 Vbeta and 13 Jbeta primers. The method was immunoSEQ multiplex PCR; TCRdb's version includes in-frame clones alone and lacks a portion of them. The profile covers about 110,000 clones, with over 60% appearing a single time and 2.5% to 3.5% taken by the ten largest. Sequencing used PBMCs. This chain links TRBV29-1 with TRBJ2-5; tentatively, D is TRBD2 (5 bases). This TCR was sampled from an older woman in good health and CMV-seropositive. In nucleotides, the CDR3 is TGCAGCGTTACCGGGTTGGGCGGGTGGAAAGAGACCCAGTACTTC. Amino acid sequence: CSVTGLGGWKETQYF.